This T cell receptor beta chain comes out of a study of blood T cell repertoires in COVID-19. Study in general: COVID-19 samples collected from the United States, Italy and Spain covered acute and convalescent phases. Nucleic acid was either cDNA or gDNA, and it came from T cells, B-cell-depleted T cells, or PBMCs.

Enrollment of patients from Seattle took place during active infection, with longitudinal follow-up. Per germline, CDR1 LNHDA and CDR2 SQIVND (reference sequence). The CDR3 consists of 13 residues. V gave up 4 bases and J gave up 4 bases, with 10 bases separating them. Generated by immunoSEQ multiplex PCR, the TCRdb table keeps only in-frame clones and is missing some. The sample has approximately 290,000 clones, 70% to 90% seen once. The table lists this clone with a count of one. This receptor was identified in a human donor with COVID-19, enrolled during active disease. The donor label of this sample is uncertain. The J gene is TRBJ1-1, the V gene TRBV19; perhaps TRBD1 as D (5 bases). Source material: peripheral blood. CDR3 nucleotides: TGTGCCAGTAGTAGGCTCGGGGGCACTGAAGCTTTCTTT. Its protein is CASSRLGGTEAFF.